The 27 T cell receptor beta chains presented below share a single source sample, sequenced in a study of T cell clonality in common variable immunodeficiency. Study findings and constraints: Fewer deletions and N-nucleotide insertions were reportedly seen in common variable immunodeficiency TCR beta sequences.

These receptors have no known antigen. The data were produced by immunoSEQ multiplex PCR, yet TCRdb's version contains in-frame clones alone and is incomplete. Altogether about 26,000 clones were found in the sample, and no singletons occur. The specimen sequenced was peripheral blood mononuclear cells. The receptor set was obtained from a human donor with common variable immunodeficiency.

Remarks on this clone: The read ends 3 residues shy of where the CDR3 ends; the end is completed using the germline J gene. This chain connects TRBV2 to TRBJ2-7; tentative D call: TRBD1 (6 bases). Germline V gene data show CDR1 as SNHLY and CDR2 as FYNNEI. The CDR3 runs 13 residues. Trimming removed 7 bases at V and 1 base at J, with 11 bases between. CDR3 protein: CASMAGASYEQYF. The CDR3 bases that were read are TGTGCCAGCATGGCAGGGGCATCCTACGAG. Complete variable domain (other parts from reference TRBV2 and TRBJ2-7): EPEVTQTPSHQVTQMGQEVILRCVPISNHLYFYWYRQILGQKVEFLVSFYNNEISEKSEIFDDQFSVERPDGSNFTLKIRSTKLEDSAMYFCASMAGASYEQYFGPGTRLTVT.

This clone was recorded many times. The read gets to within 3 residues of the CDR3 end, and the germline J gene fills in the rest. The chain has TRBV30 and TRBJ1-2; D is unresolved. CDR3 length: 12 residues. Germline CDR1 and CDR2: GTSNPN and SVGIG (reference sequence). The V end was cut by 6 bases, the J end by 1 base, with 9 bases between. Partial CDR3 DNA: TGTGCCTGCCCTTTTAGTAACTATGGC. It encodes CACPFSNYG. The full-length CDR3 reads as CACPFSNYGYTF.

A few counts support this clone. With the read ending 3 residues before the CDR3 end, the germline J gene is used to fill in that end. The V and J genes are TRBV7-3 and TRBJ2-1; TRBD1 matches at 8 bases. The V and J ends lost 4 bases and 6 bases, in that order; junction bases with no gene match: 14. In germline, CDR1 is SGHTA, CDR2 FQGTGA. The CDR3 covers 17 residues. This CDR3 reads CASSSLGRGRVGNEQFF. The covered CDR3 bases are TGTGCCAGCAGCTCCCTGGGCAGGGGGCGCGTAGGCAATGAG.

A note on this clone: From the germline J gene comes the end of the CDR3, since the read stops 3 residues before it. The rearrangement uses TRBV30 and TRBJ1-6; 8 nucleotides match TRBD1. CDR1 and CDR2 from the germline V gene are GTSNPN and SVGIG (reference sequence). J gave up 8 bases and V 2 bases, and 5 bases lay outside the gene matches. The CDR3 runs 14 residues. CDR3 protein: CAWSTAGGDSPLHF. The DNA read from the CDR3 is TGTGCCTGGAGTACCGCAGGGGGCGATTCACCC.

Of note for this clone: The CDR3 extends 3 residues past the end of the read, so its final part is completed from the germline J gene. This chain connects TRBV20-1 to TRBJ2-7; 7 nucleotides match TRBD2. With V trimmed by 3 bases and J by 5 bases, 7 bases remained unmatched. CDR3 size: 13 residues. Germline V gene sequence: CDR1 DFQATT, CDR2 SNEGSKA (reference sequence). The CDR3 sequence: CSARFLAVDEQYF. The DNA read from the CDR3 is TGCAGTGCTAGGTTTCTAGCGGTTGACGAG.

In the case of this clone: The observed sequence ends 3 residues before the CDR3 terminus, with the missing tail filled in from the germline J gene. This sequence joins TRBV20-1 and TRBJ2-7; TRBD1 matches 10 bases. V was clipped by 6 bases and J by 4 bases; unmatched bases: 9. The length of the CDR3 is 14 residues. CDR1 DFQATT and CDR2 SNEGSKA come from the germline V gene (reference sequence). CDR3 amino acids: CSARPGQGEYEQYF. The DNA read from the CDR3 is TGCAGTGCCCGTCCAGGACAGGGGGAATACGAG.

Regarding this clone: The CDR3 is cut off 3 residues early in the read; its end comes from the germline J gene. This chain uses TRBV2 with TRBJ2-2; 10 bases are shared with TRBD1. The germline CDR1 and CDR2 sequences are SNHLY and FYNNEI. Germline trimming cut 9 bases from V and 6 bases from J; bases unmatched to any gene: 7. CDR3 size: 14 residues. The CDR3 bases that were read are TGTGCCAGGAGGCGGACAGGGGGACCCGGGGAG. It encodes CARRRTGGPGE. The full CDR3 protein reads CARRRTGGPGELFF.

The table lists this clone with a few counts. The read is 3 residues too short to cover the CDR3 end, so that end is filled in from the germline J gene. The gene calls are TRBV5-4 and TRBJ2-7; 9 positions match TRBD2. This CDR3 region has 16 residues. With V trimmed by 0 bases and J by 3 bases, 7 bases remained unmatched. Germline CDR1 reads SGHNT; CDR2 reads YYREEE (reference sequence). CDR3 sequence: CASSLVVAGVNYEQYF. The DNA read from the CDR3 is TGTGCCAGCAGCTTGGTCGTAGCGGGAGTGAACTACGAG.

For this clone: The read ends 3 residues before the CDR3 terminus; that terminus is restored from the germline J gene. The chain employs TRBV2 and TRBJ1-6, with TRBD1 matching 9 bases. Per germline, CDR1 SNHLY and CDR2 FYNNEI. J lost 4 bases, V lost 4 bases, and 5 bases had no gene match. CDR3 length: 16 residues. CDR3 region: CASSARTGAYNSPLHF. CDR3 DNA (partial): TGTGCCAGCAGTGCAAGGACAGGGGCTTATAATTCACCC.

The sample holds a few counts of this clone. Read sequence stops 3 residues before the CDR3 end, and the germline J gene provides the missing end. The chain uses TRBV19 and TRBJ1-3, with a weak D call TRBD1 (5 bases). Trimming took off 6 bases at V and 3 bases at J, with 15 bases between the two ends. This CDR3 spans 15 amino acids. Germline assignment: CDR1 LNHDA and CDR2 SQIVND (reference sequence). The CDR3 sequence: CASSLGAGFGNTIYF. CDR3 DNA, as far as it was read: TGTGCCAGTAGCCTTGGGGCAGGCTTTGGAAACACC.

On this clone: The CDR3 end falls 3 residues outside the read, so it is completed with the germline J gene. This chain joins TRBV5-1 and TRBJ2-2, with 10 bases fitting TRBD2. The CDR3 extends over 16 amino acids. Losses at the gene ends were 1 base for V and 5 bases for J; bases not matched to a gene: 5. From germline, CDR1 is SGHRS and CDR2 YFSETQ. The DNA read from the CDR3 is TGCGCCAGCAGCTTGTCTAGCGGGAGTCGGACCGGGGAG. Its translation is CASSLSSGSRTGE. The CDR3 in its entirety is CASSLSSGSRTGELFF.

This clone turned up a few times. The read gets to within 3 residues of the CDR3 end, and the germline J gene fills in the rest. The chain recombines TRBV5-1 with TRBJ2-1; TRBD2 aligns across 12 bases. There are 15 residues in the CDR3. J was trimmed by 9 bases and V by 4 bases; bases with no gene match: 8. Germline assignment: CDR1 SGHRS and CDR2 YFSETQ. The CDR3 loop reads CASSPASGRGREQFF. CDR3 DNA, as far as it was read: TGCGCCAGCAGCCCCGCTAGCGGGAGGGGTCGTGAG.

This clone has a handful of counts. The read terminates 3 residues before the CDR3 end, so the remaining end is supplied by the germline J gene. The chain couples TRBV7-9 to TRBJ2-7, with TRBD1 matching 8 bases. This CDR3 has 15 amino acids. Germline CDR1 is SEHNR and CDR2 is FQNEAQ (reference sequence). J was trimmed by 0 bases and V by 4 bases; bases with no gene match: 5. The CDR3 protein is CASSSYDRGSYEQYF. The sequenced CDR3 bases are TGTGCCAGCAGCTCATACGACAGGGGCTCCTACGAG.

There are a few counts of this clone. Relative to the germline gene, one junction end is altered; a read error may explain this. From the germline J gene comes the end of the CDR3, since the read stops 3 residues before it. This rearrangement joins TRBV7-9 to TRBJ1-5; D is unclear. The CDR3 has 10 amino acids. Germline assignment: CDR1 SEHNR and CDR2 FQNEAQ (reference sequence). CDR3 bases read: TGTTCCAGCCACAATCAGCCC. Its protein is CSSHNQP. The CDR3, in full, reads CSSHNQPQHF. Filled out from reference TRBV7-9 and TRBJ1-5, the complete variable domain reads DTGVSQNPRHKITKRGQNVTFRCDPISEHNRLYWYRQTLGQGPEFLTYFQNEAQLEKSRLLSDRFSAERPKGSFSTLEIQRTEQGDSAMYLCSSHNQPQHFGDGTRLSIL.

The CDR3 spells CASSGGVYNSPLHF. The CDR3 DNA, read in part, is TGTGCCAGTAGTGGAGGGGTCTATAATTCACCC. The rearrangement joins TRBV19 to TRBJ1-6, with TRBD1 as a possible D gene (5 bases). With the read ending 3 residues before the CDR3 end, the germline J gene is used to fill in that end. The germline V gene has CDR1 LNHDA and CDR2 SQIVND (reference sequence). This CDR3 has 14 amino acids. V was clipped by 5 bases and J by 3 bases, with 8 bases between them.

Turning to this clone: The CDR3 end falls 3 residues outside the read, so it is completed with the germline J gene. The chain combines TRBV5-1 with TRBJ2-5; TRBD1 aligns across 9 bases. The V segment lost 7 bases and the J segment 1 base; nucleotides outside the gene matches: 5. The CDR3 runs to 14 residues. Germline values: CDR1 SGHRS, CDR2 YFSETQ. The part of the CDR3 DNA that was read is TGCGCCAGCTCGGGACAGGGTCGCCAAGAGACC. It translates to CASSGQGRQET. The complete CDR3 sequence is CASSGQGRQETQYF. The whole variable domain, remainder taken from reference TRBV5-1 and TRBJ2-5, is KAGVTQTPRYLIKTRGQQVTLSCSPISGHRSVSWYQQTPGQGLQFLFEYFSETQRNKGNFPGRFSGRQFSNSRSEMNVSTLELGDSALYLCASSGQGRQETQYFGPGTRLLVL.

With respect to this clone: The read finishes 3 residues shy of the CDR3 end, and the germline J gene is used to complete it. The chain combines TRBV18 with TRBJ2-3; D might be TRBD1 (6 bases). CDR1 and CDR2 (germline): KGHSH, LQKENI. The germline V and J ends were trimmed by 3 bases and 1 base, with 14 bases remaining between them. This CDR3 is 16 amino acids long. CDR3 DNA (partial): TGTGCCAGCTCACCTCTAGAAGGGGGAGGCACAGATACG. Its protein product is CASSPLEGGGTDT. The whole CDR3 is CASSPLEGGGTDTQYF.

This clone was detected many times. The CDR3 end falls 3 residues outside the read, so it is completed with the germline J gene. The chain employs TRBV2 and TRBJ2-3; perhaps TRBD1 as D (6 bases). The CDR3 length is 13 residues. Trimming removed 6 bases from V and 7 bases from J, with 14 bases in between. CDR1 and CDR2 from the germline V gene are SNHLY and FYNNEI. The CDR3 is CASSPQGRHTQYF. CDR3 DNA (partial): TGTGCCAGCAGCCCACAGGGACGCCATACG.

In its sample, this clone was seen a few times. The read ends 3 residues shy of where the CDR3 ends; the end is completed using the germline J gene. The chain has TRBV19 and TRBJ2-1, with 12 bases matching TRBD2. The ends lost 3 bases at V and 8 bases at J; junction bases unmatched: 5. CDR3 length equals 15 residues. CDR1 and CDR2 from the germline V gene are LNHDA and SQIVND (reference sequence). CDR3 bases read: TGTGCCAGTAGTATCCCGACTAGCGGGAGCGATGAG. Translation gives CASSIPTSGSDE. The whole CDR3 reads CASSIPTSGSDEQFF.

For this clone: The CDR3 is cut off 3 residues early in the read; its end comes from the germline J gene. The J gene is TRBJ1-5, the V gene TRBV30, with TRBD1 matching 10 bases. The CDR3 length is 16 residues. Germline V CDR1 and CDR2: GTSNPN, SVGIG (reference sequence). After removal of 2 bases from V and 3 bases from J, the junction contained 7 bases not matched to a gene. This chain's CDR3 is CAWSTGQGYFNQPQHF. The sequenced CDR3 bases are TGTGCCTGGAGTACGGGACAGGGGTACTTCAATCAGCCC.

This clone is medium-sized by share. The CDR3 end is not reached by the read, which stops 3 residues before it; the germline J gene fills it in. The chain joins TRBV19 to TRBJ2-1, with D possibly TRBD2 on 6 matching bases. The CDR3 contains 15 residues. Germline assignment: CDR1 LNHDA and CDR2 SQIVND (reference sequence). Trimming pared 3 bases from V and 7 bases from J, leaving 16 bases between. The CDR3 loop reads CASSITGTGINEQFF. The sequenced CDR3 bases are TGTGCCAGTAGTATCACCGGGACTGGTATAAATGAG.

As to this clone: The CDR3 extends 3 residues past the end of the read, so its final part is completed from the germline J gene. This chain links TRBV29-1 with TRBJ2-5; TRBD2 matches at 11 bases. The CDR3 is made up of 12 amino acids. V lost 6 bases to trimming and J lost 6 bases; unmatched junction nucleotides: 3. Germline loops: CDR1 SQVTM, CDR2 ANQGSEA. Incomplete CDR3 DNA: TGCAGCGTCGGGACTAGCGGAAAGACC. Translating gives CSVGTSGKT. The whole CDR3 protein is CSVGTSGKTQYF.

Regarding this clone: The read terminates 3 residues ahead of where the CDR3 ends, so the germline J gene completes it. The chain links TRBV2 to TRBJ1-2; D is perhaps TRBD1 (6 bases). CDR1 SNHLY and CDR2 FYNNEI come from the germline V gene. V was shortened by 6 bases and J by 0 bases, with 11 bases between the two germline ends. This CDR3 comprises 14 residues. The CDR3 reads CASSTEGANYGYTF. The CDR3 bases that were read are TGTGCCAGCAGCACCGAGGGGGCTAACTATGGC.

Notes on this clone: The sequenced fragment ends 3 residues before the CDR3 boundary, so the rest is inferred from the germline J gene. V and J are TRBV7-9 and TRBJ2-7; possible D gene TRBD1, 8 bases. V lost 2 bases to trimming and J lost 6 bases, with 17 bases between them. CDR3 size: 15 residues. The germline CDR1 and CDR2 sequences are SEHNR and FQNEAQ (reference sequence). Partial CDR3 DNA: TGTGCCAGCAGCTTATCTGCAGGGGGCGGGGGCGAG. Protein sequence: CASSLSAGGGGE. The entire CDR3 is CASSLSAGGGGEQYF.

Details on this clone: Read coverage stops 3 residues before the CDR3 terminus; the germline J gene supplies the remainder. V usage is TRBV5-1 and J usage is TRBJ2-7, with TRBD2 as a possible D gene (6 bases). This CDR3 has 13 residues. Germline CDR1 SGHRS, CDR2 YFSETQ. V was shortened by 3 bases and J by 3 bases, with 10 bases between the two germline ends. The CDR3: CASSWDSHYEQYF. The part of the CDR3 DNA that was read is TGCGCCAGCAGCTGGGACTCACACTACGAG.

As to this clone: Compared with germline, one end of the junction differs, possibly owing to a read error. Read sequence stops 3 residues before the CDR3 end, and the germline J gene provides the missing end. The rearrangement links TRBV18 to TRBJ1-5, with 7 bases lining up with TRBD1. Germline V gene lookup returns CDR1 KGHSH and CDR2 LQKENI. The CDR3 contains 16 residues. The CDR3 protein is CASSPSGQLSKQPQHF. The DNA read from the CDR3 is TGTGCCAGCTCACCCTCGGGACAGTTAAGCAAGCAGCCC.

CDR3 DNA, as far as it was read: TGTGCCAGCAGCTTACGTTCGGGTTCCTACGAG. Translation: CASSLRSGSYE. From start to end, the CDR3 is CASSLRSGSYEQYF. The chain employs TRBV7-8 and TRBJ2-7; D is ambiguous. The sequence runs out 3 residues before the end of the CDR3; the remainder is reconstructed from the germline J gene. The CDR3 sequence is 14 residues long. The ends were cut back, 2 bases at V and 1 base at J, with 9 bases in the middle. The V gene's germline CDR1 is SGHVS and CDR2 FQNEAQ.